The clone carrying this T cell receptor beta chain was seen only a few times. From alopecia areata patients, lesional scalp punch biopsies and peripheral blood were collected. The data originate from a study of CD8+ T cells in alopecia areata. Germline V lookup: CDR1 SGHDN, CDR2 FVKESK. The CDR3 runs to 14 residues. V gave up 4 bases and J gave up 3 bases; unmatched junction bases: 5. The sequencing template was cDNA reverse transcribed from extracted RNA. The protocol was immunoSEQ multiplex PCR, while the TCRdb copy is restricted to in-frame clones and leaves out a portion. The sample holds roughly 19,000 clones, more than 60% seen once.

The V and J genes are TRBV14 and TRBJ2-7; TRBD1 matches 8 bases. The specimen was skin, collected at week 0. The receptor's source is a human donor with alopecia areata. CDR3 coding DNA: TGTGCCAGCAGCCGCCGGGACAGGAGCTACGAGCAGTACTTC. Translating it yields CASSRRDRSYEQYF. Based on the CDR3 plus reference TRBV14 and TRBJ2-7, the full variable domain is EAGVTQFPSHSVIEKGQTVTLRCDPISGHDNLYWYRRVMGKEIKFLLHFVKESKQDESGMPNNRFLAERTGGTYSTLKVQPAELEDSGVYFCASSRRDRSYEQYFGPGTRLTVT.